The 18 T cell receptor beta chains listed next were all sequenced from one sample in a study of response to subunit inactivated influenza vaccine (dated by TCRdb to the late 2010s). Library preparation used RT-PCR. Sequenced using an Illumina HiSeq 2500. TCRdb redid the processing of the public reads, applying fastp at Q25 and MiXCR, and retained in-frame beta chains. Entries are consolidated by CDR3 protein sequence, retaining the most common genes and DNA. The table for this sample lists around 480,000 distinct CDR3 sequences; about 15% of them were counted only once. The ten top clones hold less than 4% of the sample. Sequenced material: CD4+ T cells sorted from PBMCs, taken approximately 25 months after vaccination. The receptors originated from a man between 50 and 69 years old who received an inactivated influenza vaccine. Donor details come from another sample of the same person, matched by shared clones.

This clonotype has a count of ten or more. The V call is TRBV9, the J call TRBJ1-6; TRBD1 matches at 9 bases. Germline CDR1 SGDLS, CDR2 YYNGEE. V lost 0 bases to trimming and J lost 7 bases; unmatched junction nucleotides: 2. CDR3 size: 15 residues. This chain's CDR3 is CASSVGTGANSPLHF. In DNA form, the CDR3 reads TGTGCCAGCAGCGTAGGGACAGGGGCCAATTCACCCCTCCACTTT.

This clonotype has a handful of counts. The CDR3, as DNA: TGCAGTGTCATCCCGGGACAGGGGGCTAATGAGCAGTTCTTC. Protein product: CSVIPGQGANEQFF. The chain links TRBV20-1 to TRBJ2-1; the match to TRBD1 covers 12 bases. Per the germline V gene, CDR1 is DFQATT and CDR2 is SNEGSKA (reference sequence). The ends lost 7 bases at V and 7 bases at J; junction bases unmatched: 8. The CDR3 contains 14 residues.

This clonotype has only a few counts. This chain connects TRBV5-6 to TRBJ1-1; TRBD1 might be the D (5 bases). Germline loops: CDR1 SGHDT, CDR2 YYEEEE. Deletions cut 0 bases from V and 10 bases from J, with 13 bases between. This CDR3 is 13 amino acids long. The CDR3 is CASSLGTGRTAFF. The CDR3 nucleotides read TGTGCCAGCAGCTTGGGAACAGGCCGCACAGCTTTCTTT.

Points on this clonotype: It is likely a read error, because the conserved phenylalanine at the end of the CDR3 is missing. V and J are TRBV4-2 and TRBJ2-3; D remains unclear. The V end was cut by 0 bases, the J end by 0 bases, with 7 bases between. This CDR3 is built from 15 residues. Germline CDR1 and CDR2: LGHNA and YNFKEQ. CDR3 nucleotide sequence: TGTGCCAGCAGCCAAGAGAGTTCTAGCACAGATACGCAGTATTCT. The encoded protein is CASSQESSSTDTQYS.

V gene TRBV6-5 combines with J gene TRBJ1-5, with D perhaps TRBD1 (6 bases). The germline V and J ends were trimmed by 4 bases and 2 bases, with 12 bases remaining between them. The germline V gene has CDR1 MNHEY and CDR2 SVGAGI. The CDR3 extends over 15 amino acids. The DNA for the CDR3 is TGTGCCAGCAGTTCACAGGGTTTTGGCAATCAGCCCCAGCATTTT. Its protein product is CASSSQGFGNQPQHF.

This clonotype occurred a few times. This chain joins TRBV15 and TRBJ2-3; D is unresolved. The CDR3 runs to 12 residues. V lost 4 bases to trimming and J lost 2 bases, with 4 bases between them. Germline lookup yields CDR1 LNHNV and CDR2 YYDKDF (reference sequence). CDR3 protein: CATSTPTDTQYF. In nucleotides, the CDR3 is TGTGCCACCAGCACCCCCACAGATACGCAGTATTTT.

This clonotype was seen a handful of times. V is TRBV29-1 and J is TRBJ2-1; 8 bases agree with TRBD1. The trim removed 4 bases at V and 3 bases at J, leaving 5 bases unmatched. The germline V gene encodes CDR1 SQVTM and CDR2 ANQGSEA. This CDR3 contains 14 residues. CDR3 sequence: CSVAGQGDYNEQFF. The CDR3 bases are TGCAGCGTTGCTGGACAGGGTGACTACAATGAGCAGTTCTTC.

The V gene is TRBV12-3 or TRBV12-4, the J gene TRBJ2-3, with 11 bases aligning to TRBD2. The trim removed 5 bases at V and 2 bases at J, leaving 6 bases unmatched. The CDR3 totals 16 residues. CDR3 sequence: CASSALAGEFTDTQYF. CDR3 DNA: TGTGCCAGCAGTGCACTAGCGGGGGAGTTCACAGATACGCAGTATTTT.

The chain employs TRBV6-2 or TRBV6-3 and TRBJ2-3; maybe TRBD2 (5 bases). The CDR3 sequence is 14 residues long. The germline gives CDR1 MNHEY, CDR2 SVGEGT. V dropped 6 bases and J dropped 2 bases, with 12 bases sitting between them. The chain's CDR3 is CASSPGLLTDTQYF. The CDR3 DNA follows: TGTGCCAGCAGCCCCGGACTCCTCACAGATACGCAGTATTTT.

This chain uses TRBV6-2 or TRBV6-3 with TRBJ2-2, with D possibly matching TRBD2 (6 bases). Germline V gene data show CDR1 as MNHEY and CDR2 as SVGEGT. This CDR3 is built from 12 residues. The DNA of the CDR3 is TGTGCTCATGCGGAGGGCCCCGGGGAGCTGTTTTTT. It yields the protein CAHAEGPGELFF.

This clonotype was seen just once. The V gene is TRBV24-1, the J gene TRBJ2-5, with D possibly matching TRBD2 (6 bases). CDR3 length: 15 amino acids. CDR1 KGHDR and CDR2 SFDVKD come from the germline V gene. Trimming removed 4 bases at V and 2 bases at J, with 13 bases between. CDR3 coding DNA: TGTGCCACCAGTGACAGCATGGACTATCAAGAGACCCAGTACTTC. It encodes CATSDSMDYQETQYF.

The sample holds a few counts of this clonotype. The chain is built from TRBV15 and TRBJ2-7, with D perhaps matching TRBD1 or TRBD2 (5 bases each). The V gene lost 1 base and the J gene lost 0 bases, with 13 bases spanning the gap. The CDR3 has 16 amino acids. CDR1 LNHNV and CDR2 YYDKDF come from the germline V gene (reference sequence). As DNA, the CDR3 is TGTGCCACCAGCAGAGGGGGGTCGGGAAGCTCCTACGAGCAGTACTTC. This sequence encodes CATSRGGSGSSYEQYF.

This clonotype was counted between two and nine times. This sequence joins TRBV20-1 and TRBJ2-3, with D possibly TRBD2 on 5 matching bases. The CDR3 spans 15 residues. CDR1 DFQATT and CDR2 SNEGSKA come from the germline V gene (reference sequence). V lost 3 bases and J lost 3, with 16 bases in between. The chain's CDR3 is CSASTRTSRTDTQYF. CDR3 sequence (DNA): TGCAGTGCTAGCACTAGGACCTCTCGGACAGATACGCAGTATTTT.

The rearrangement links TRBV20-1 to TRBJ1-4; 8 nucleotides match TRBD1. Germline V gives CDR1 DFQATT, CDR2 SNEGSKA (reference sequence). J was trimmed by 8 bases and V by 5 bases; bases with no gene match: 7. This CDR3 is 13 amino acids long. CDR3 sequence: CSAQQGVGEKLFF. The CDR3 DNA reads as TGCAGTGCTCAACAGGGGGTAGGCGAAAAACTGTTTTTT.

This sequence joins TRBV28 and TRBJ2-3, with 9 bases that match TRBD2. The CDR3 runs to 14 residues. The germline V gene has CDR1 MDHEN and CDR2 SYDVKM. The V segment lost 5 bases and the J segment 3 bases; nucleotides outside the gene matches: 3. CDR3 loop: CASSRTSVTDTQYF. CDR3 coding DNA: TGTGCCAGCAGTCGGACTAGCGTAACAGATACGCAGTATTTT.

This clonotype was seen a few times. V and J are TRBV2 and TRBJ2-4, with TRBD1 identical over 7 bases. This CDR3 comprises 15 residues. CDR1 is SNHLY, CDR2 FYNNEI, per germline. V lost 5 bases and J lost 0; bases outside the gene matches: 4. Written as DNA, the CDR3 is TGTGCCAGCAGTACGACAGGGTCAGCCAAAAACATTCAGTACTTC. Encoded protein: CASSTTGSAKNIQYF.

The genes are TRBV20-1 and TRBJ2-4; no definite D call. The CDR3 runs 14 residues. Germline V CDR1 and CDR2: DFQATT, SNEGSKA (reference sequence). V lost 1 base, J lost 7 bases, and 14 bases lay in between. The chain's CDR3 is CSARGASVGNIQYF. The CDR3, as DNA: TGCAGTGCTAGAGGGGCGAGCGTGGGGAACATTCAGTACTTC.

This clonotype was seen at least ten times. The CDR3 sequence is CSAREAENYSNQPQHF. The CDR3 DNA reads TGCAGTGCTAGAGAGGCAGAAAACTATAGCAATCAGCCCCAGCATTTT. The chain recombines TRBV20-1 with TRBJ1-5; D remains ambiguous. V dropped 0 bases and J dropped 0 bases, with 12 bases sitting between them. This CDR3 comprises 16 residues. Germline V gives CDR1 DFQATT, CDR2 SNEGSKA (reference sequence).